The present entry profiles one T cell receptor beta chain with its context. One end of the junction is discordant with germline, which a read error may explain. TCR beta VDJ and CDR3 profiling used genomic DNA as template. MiXCR was run by TCRdb on the reads, yielding one entry per CDR3 protein. The repertoire holds around 400,000 distinct CDR3 sequences, approximately 70% seen once, with 3% to 4.5% in the top ten. This sample stems from a study of CD8+CD57+ T cells in acquired aplastic anemia. The CDR3 contains 11 residues. Germline V lookup: CDR1 SNHLY, CDR2 FYNNEI. J is TRBJ1-1 and V is TRBV2; no definite D call. Sequences were obtained from sorted CD4+, CD8+, or CD8+CD57+ T cells (not recorded which) from PBMCs. The sequence came from a human donor in good health, serving as a control. DNA of the CDR3: TGTGCCAGCAGTGTAGGTTTGGTTGCTTCCTTT. It yields the protein CASSVGLVASF.